The 24 T cell receptor beta chains below all came from one sample that was sequenced in a study of shared clonotypes between healthy human individuals. Assay: immunoSEQ multiplex PCR; the TCRdb copy retains only in-frame clones and omits some. The data contain more than 500,000 clones, approximately 95% of them singletons. Specimen: naive CD4+ T cells sorted from blood. Subset of the sample: CD45RA+ positively selected. The receptors derive from a woman aged 30 to 39 in good health.

The chain recombines TRBV28 with TRBJ1-4; D is possibly TRBD1 (6 bases). The CDR3 totals 16 residues. Germline CDR1 is MDHEN and CDR2 is SYDVKM. V dropped 1 base and J dropped 8 bases, with 17 bases sitting between them. CDR3 DNA sequence: TGTGCCAGCAGTTTATTTGGGACAAAGACGCGGGAAAAACTGTTTTTT. This sequence encodes CASSLFGTKTREKLFF.

The rearrangement uses TRBV18 and TRBJ2-2; tentatively, D is TRBD1 (6 bases). The CDR3 has 15 amino acids. Per germline, CDR1 KGHSH and CDR2 LQKENI. Trimming pared 1 base from V and 7 bases from J, leaving 13 bases between. In nucleotides, the CDR3 is TGTGCCAGCTCACCACGGCCAGGGGAGAACGGGGAGCTGTTTTTT. Protein product: CASSPRPGENGELFF. Variable domain in full (rest from reference TRBV18 and TRBJ2-2): NAGVMQNPRHLVRRRGQEARLRCSPMKGHSHVYWYRQLPEEGLKFMVYLQKENIIDESGMPKERFSAEFPKEGPSILRIQQVVRGDSAAYFCASSPRPGENGELFFGEGSRLTVL.

V is TRBV5-6 and J is TRBJ2-5; 7 bases agree with TRBD1. The CDR3 totals 13 residues. Looked up from germline, CDR1 is SGHDT and CDR2 is YYEEEE. The V segment lost 4 bases and the J segment 2 bases; nucleotides outside the gene matches: 2. The CDR3 nucleotides read TGTGCCAGCAGCCGGACAGGTCAAGAGACCCAGTACTTC. Protein product: CASSRTGQETQYF. Filled out from reference TRBV5-6 and TRBJ2-5, the complete variable domain reads DAGVTQSPTHLIKTRGQQVTLRCSPKSGHDTVSWYQQALGQGPQFIFQYYEEEERQRGNFPDRFSGHQFPNYSSELNVNALLLGDSALYLCASSRTGQETQYFGPGTRLLVL.

This chain connects TRBV29-1 to TRBJ2-1, with a possible D match to TRBD2 (5 bases). The CDR3 runs to 11 residues. Germline V gene lookup returns CDR1 SQVTM and CDR2 ANQGSEA. The germline V and J ends were trimmed by 4 bases and 16 bases, with 17 bases remaining between them. Here the CDR3 DNA reads TGCAGCGTTGGTTACGGACTCCGTTCCTTCTTC. Protein product: CSVGYGLRSFF.

The genes are TRBV7-3 and TRBJ2-3; tentatively, D is TRBD2 (5 bases). Germline V gives CDR1 SGHTA, CDR2 FQGTGA. The V end lost 4 bases, the J end lost 2 bases, and 13 bases lay between the germline ends. The CDR3 runs to 15 residues. Here the CDR3 DNA reads TGTGCCAGCAGCTCGGCTAGCTCTTCCACAGATACGCAGTATTTT. This gives the protein CASSSASSSTDTQYF.

The chain has TRBV27 and TRBJ2-3; D is possibly TRBD2 (5 bases). Trimming shortened V by 6 bases and J by 4 bases, and 14 bases separated the two germline ends. Germline lookup yields CDR1 MNHEY and CDR2 SMNVEV (reference sequence). There are 14 residues in the CDR3. This CDR3 is CASSRISAPDTQYF. For the CDR3, the DNA is TGTGCCAGCAGCCGAATTAGCGCCCCAGATACGCAGTATTTT.

The rearrangement uses TRBV25-1 and TRBJ1-4, with 11 bases matching TRBD1. The CDR3 loop spans 14 amino acids. Germline V gene sequence: CDR1 MGHDK, CDR2 SYGVNS. J gave up 12 bases and V 6 bases, and 9 bases lay outside the gene matches. The CDR3 loop is CASRRDRGKSELFF. CDR3 bases: TGTGCCAGCAGAAGGGACAGGGGGAAGTCGGAACTGTTTTTT.

V and J are TRBV28 and TRBJ1-1, with TRBD1 identical over 7 bases. The junction had 6 bases not matched to a gene; V was cut back by 4 bases and J by 4 bases. The length of the CDR3 is 14 residues. The germline CDR1 and CDR2 sequences are MDHEN and SYDVKM. CDR3 region: CASSSQGESTEAFF. The CDR3 region has the DNA TGTGCCAGCAGTTCTCAGGGGGAGTCCACTGAAGCTTTCTTT.

This clone is a singleton in its sample. The rearrangement joins TRBV14 to TRBJ2-5, with 11 bases fitting TRBD2. The DNA matches TRBJ2-7 better at its end, which makes the J call doubtful. This CDR3 has 18 amino acids. The V gene's germline CDR1 is SGHDN and CDR2 FVKESK. CDR3 sequence: CASSQARLAGGSAYEQYF. The CDR3 coding sequence is TGTGCCAGCAGCCAAGCTAGGCTAGCGGGAGGATCCGCCTACGAGCAGTACTTC.

V gene TRBV5-4 combines with J gene TRBJ1-1; TRBD1 matches at 10 bases. CDR1 and CDR2 from the germline V gene are SGHNT and YYREEE (reference sequence). Trimming cost V 3 bases and J 4 bases; bases outside gene matches: 9. The CDR3 is 16 residues long. This chain's CDR3 is CASSWGTGENPTEAFF. The CDR3 nucleotides are TGTGCCAGCAGCTGGGGGACAGGGGAGAATCCCACTGAAGCTTTCTTT.

The chain uses TRBV27 and TRBJ2-7; D could derive from TRBD1 or TRBD2 (5 bases each). The CDR3 contains 13 residues. CDR1 is MNHEY, CDR2 SMNVEV, per germline (reference sequence). V lost 8 bases to trimming and J lost 6 bases, with 17 bases between them. The CDR3 is CASRGPTHSEQYF. For the CDR3, the DNA is TGTGCCAGCCGGGGACCCACCCACTCCGAGCAGTACTTC.

The J gene is TRBJ2-1, the V gene TRBV11-2; unclear D gene. This CDR3 is built from 13 residues. Looked up from germline, CDR1 is SGHAT and CDR2 is FQNNGV. V was pared by 4 bases and J by 5 bases, with 9 bases between. Here the CDR3 DNA reads TGTGCCAGCAGCTACGGATCTAACAATGAGCAGTTCTTC. Its protein is CASSYGSNNEQFF.

The chain links TRBV4-1 to TRBJ2-2; D remains ambiguous. With 0 bases removed from V and 3 bases from J, the gap between germline ends came to 11 bases. This CDR3 has 16 amino acids. The V gene's germline CDR1 is MGHRA and CDR2 YSYEKL. CDR3 amino acids: CASSQDRDRDTGELFF. For the CDR3, the DNA is TGCGCCAGCAGCCAAGATAGAGATCGGGACACCGGGGAGCTGTTTTTT.

The V call is TRBV6-5, the J call TRBJ1-1; D remains ambiguous. CDR3 length: 14 amino acids. Per germline, CDR1 MNHEY and CDR2 SVGAGI. Trimming stripped 2 bases from V and 0 bases from J, with 7 bases between. DNA of the CDR3: TGTGCCAGCAGTTACGGGATCCTGAACACTGAAGCTTTCTTT. It is translated as CASSYGILNTEAFF.

The chain recombines TRBV18 with TRBJ2-2; D may be TRBD1 (6 bases). CDR1 and CDR2 from the germline V gene are KGHSH and LQKENI. This CDR3 is 15 amino acids long. Trimming stripped 4 bases from V and 3 bases from J, with 12 bases between. CDR3 DNA: TGTGCCAGCTCACTAACGGACAGTTACACCGGGGAGCTGTTTTTT. Its translation: CASSLTDSYTGELFF. Full variable domain (outside the CDR3, taken from reference TRBV18 and TRBJ2-2): NAGVMQNPRHLVRRRGQEARLRCSPMKGHSHVYWYRQLPEEGLKFMVYLQKENIIDESGMPKERFSAEFPKEGPSILRIQQVVRGDSAAYFCASSLTDSYTGELFFGEGSRLTVL.

This clone appeared a single time. V usage is TRBV6-6 and J usage is TRBJ2-7; D possibly corresponds to TRBD2 (6 bases). The V gene lost 4 bases and the J gene lost 0 bases, with 13 bases spanning the gap. The germline CDR1 and CDR2 sequences are MNHNY and SVGAGI (reference sequence). The CDR3 has 15 amino acids. The CDR3 DNA is TGTGCCAGCAGTTCCAATTTCGGGGGCTCCTACGAGCAGTACTTC. Translating gives CASSSNFGGSYEQYF.

In its sample, this clone was seen once. The J gene is TRBJ2-1, the V gene TRBV19; 12 bases agree with TRBD2. J was trimmed by 2 bases and V by 5 bases; bases with no gene match: 4. The germline CDR1 and CDR2 sequences are LNHDA and SQIVND (reference sequence). This CDR3 region has 16 residues. The CDR3 loop is CASSVLAGGTYNEQFF. The CDR3 DNA reads TGTGCCAGTAGTGTTCTAGCGGGAGGGACCTACAATGAGCAGTTCTTC.

The chain uses TRBV11-2 and TRBJ1-2; possible D gene TRBD1, 6 bases. This CDR3 contains 14 residues. Per the germline V gene, CDR1 is SGHAT and CDR2 is FQNNGV. Trimming took off 3 bases at V and 2 bases at J, with 10 bases between the two ends. The CDR3 DNA is TGTGCCAGCAGCTTTGGCAGGGGAAACTATGGCTACACCTTC. This gives the protein CASSFGRGNYGYTF.

The gene calls are TRBV5-4 and TRBJ2-7; TRBD1 matches 8 bases. Germline trimming cut 4 bases from V and 3 bases from J; bases unmatched to any gene: 9. This CDR3 is 15 amino acids long. Germline-derived CDR1 and CDR2 are SGHNT and YYREEE (reference sequence). As DNA, the CDR3 is TGTGCCAGCAGCAAACCCGGACAGGGAGGCTACGAGCAGTACTTC. As protein: CASSKPGQGGYEQYF.

This clone was seen only once. V and J are TRBV9 and TRBJ2-1, with D possibly called TRBD1 or TRBD2 (5 bases each). CDR3 length: 15 residues. CDR1 and CDR2 from the germline V gene are SGDLS and YYNGEE. The V and J ends lost 6 bases and 4 bases respectively, with 17 bases between them. Written as DNA, the CDR3 is TGTGCCAGCACCCCAACGGGTGGGGGATACAATGAGCAGTTCTTC. Its protein product is CASTPTGGGYNEQFF.

This sequence joins TRBV5-1 and TRBJ1-2, with D perhaps TRBD1 (5 bases). Germline CDR1 is SGHRS and CDR2 is YFSETQ. The length of the CDR3 is 13 residues. The V gene lost 0 bases and the J gene lost 8 bases, with 11 bases spanning the gap. CDR3 amino acids: CASSLVEGNGYTF. The CDR3 bases are TGCGCCAGCAGCTTGGTGGAGGGGAACGGCTACACCTTC.

The gene calls are TRBV6-4 and TRBJ2-5; TRBD2 might be the D (5 bases). The CDR3 loop spans 14 amino acids. With 7 bases removed from V and 5 bases from J, the gap between germline ends came to 17 bases. Germline assignment: CDR1 MRHNA and CDR2 SNTAGT. CDR3 in amino acids: CASNTTLPGETQYF. The DNA for the CDR3 is TGTGCCAGCAATACGACTCTCCCGGGGGAGACCCAGTACTTC.

V is TRBV29-1 and J is TRBJ2-7; the D gene is possibly TRBD1 (6 bases). Germline CDR1 reads SQVTM; CDR2 reads ANQGSEA. With 3 bases removed from V and 2 bases from J, the gap between germline ends came to 8 bases. This CDR3 is built from 12 residues. This chain's CDR3 is CSVDKGAYEQYF. CDR3 sequence (DNA): TGCAGCGTTGATAAGGGGGCCTACGAGCAGTACTTC.

The rearrangement links TRBV7-8 to TRBJ2-2; 10 bases map to TRBD1. This CDR3 has 15 residues. V gave up 5 bases and J gave up 5 bases; unmatched junction bases: 5. Germline V gene lookup returns CDR1 SGHVS and CDR2 FQNEAQ. CDR3 nucleotides: TGTGCCAGCAGCCGGGACAGGGGCTTTACCGGGGAGCTGTTTTTT. Translation gives CASSRDRGFTGELFF.